This TCR beta chain was recovered during a study of CD8 T cells in Susac syndrome. The wider study: Patients with Susac syndrome were, at the time of blood collection, therapy-naive, maintained on corticosteroids, or maintained on intravenous immunoglobulin alone.

Random hexamers were used to reverse transcribe roughly 0.45 to 1 ug of RNA. One entry per CDR3 protein, called by TCRdb with MiXCR from the immunoSEQ multiplex PCR reads. The sample holds about 180,000 distinct CDR3 sequences, approximately 94% seen once. The authors sequenced TCR beta from blood CD8+ and CD4+ T cells. FACS was used to enrich TEMRA cells, whereas the CD8+ and CD4+ T cells were obtained by negative isolation. There are 14 residues in the CDR3. The V and J ends lost 4 bases and 3 bases respectively, with 10 bases between them. Germline V gene data show CDR1 as ENHRY and CDR2 as SYGVKD.

The sequencing input was CD4+ T cells from PBMCs. V usage is TRBV10-3 and J usage is TRBJ1-5, with D possibly being TRBD1 (5 bases). The receptor was derived from a human donor with Susac syndrome. CDR3 in amino acids: CAISAGGVNQPQHF. CDR3 DNA: TGTGCCATCAGTGCGGGGGGGGTCAATCAGCCCCAGCATTTT.